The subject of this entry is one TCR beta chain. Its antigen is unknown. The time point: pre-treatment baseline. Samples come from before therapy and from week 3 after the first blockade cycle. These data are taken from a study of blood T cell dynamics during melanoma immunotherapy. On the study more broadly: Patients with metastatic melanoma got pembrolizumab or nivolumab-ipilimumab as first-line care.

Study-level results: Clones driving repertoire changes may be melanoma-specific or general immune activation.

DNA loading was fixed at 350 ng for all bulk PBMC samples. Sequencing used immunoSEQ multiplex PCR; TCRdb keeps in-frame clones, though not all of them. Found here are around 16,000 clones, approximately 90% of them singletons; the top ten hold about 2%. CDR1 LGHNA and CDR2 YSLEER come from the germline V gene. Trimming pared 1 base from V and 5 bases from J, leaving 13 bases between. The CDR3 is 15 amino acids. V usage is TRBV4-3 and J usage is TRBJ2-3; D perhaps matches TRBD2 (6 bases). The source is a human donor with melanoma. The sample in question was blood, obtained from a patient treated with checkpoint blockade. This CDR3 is CASSQGGLGGDTQYF. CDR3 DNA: TGCGCCAGCAGCCAAGGAGGATTGGGGGGAGATACGCAGTATTTT.